This TCR beta chain was captured in a study of T cell changes during pregnancy in multiple sclerosis. The table came from immunoSEQ multiplex PCR; TCRdb's copy has only in-frame clones and leaves some out. The data hold about 51,000 clones, with roughly 93% observed a single time. The sequence was collected from a female donor with multiple sclerosis, enrolled in a pregnancy study. Sequencing was performed on peripheral blood, taken in the second trimester of pregnancy.

The CDR3, as DNA: TGTGCCAGCAGCCCTCGACTAGCGGTCCTGGACGAGCAGTACTTC. Translating gives CASSPRLAVLDEQYF. This sequence joins TRBV7-9 and TRBJ2-7, with TRBD2 matching 9 bases. This CDR3 is built from 15 residues. CDR1 and CDR2 from the germline V gene are SEHNR and FQNEAQ (reference sequence). Trimming cost V 5 bases and J 5 bases; bases outside gene matches: 10.